This T cell receptor (beta chain) was sequenced for a study of blood T cell repertoires in COVID-19. In the study overall: From T cells, B-cell-depleted T cells, or PBMCs came the material, which was cDNA or gDNA.

Per the original data handling: Cell counts per sample came from amplifying reference gene primers. Produced via immunoSEQ multiplex PCR; TCRdb's table is partial and in-frame only. The V and J calls and the clone size are those of that table, but D and trimming were determined from the DNA. The sample comprises about 230,000 clones, approximately 89% of which are singletons, and around 4% rests with the top ten. V shed 0 bases, J shed 1 base, and the junction held 5 bases outside the gene matches. Germline V gives CDR1 MGHDK, CDR2 SYGVNS. The CDR3 has 17 residues. Participants were placed into cohorts based on the clinical history they reported.

The rearrangement joins TRBV25-1 to TRBJ2-2, with TRBD2 identical over 7 bases. Sample: PBMCs or T cells enriched from blood (not recorded which). The receptor comes from a woman in her 30s with acute COVID-19. CDR3 sequence (DNA): TGTGCCAGCAGTGAATACCCTCCGGGGGGGAACACCGGGGAGCTGTTTTTT. As protein: CASSEYPPGGNTGELFF.